The rows below give T cell receptor beta chains drawn from one sample of a study of blood T cells in healthy people across ages. TCRdb re-derived calls from the 5' RACE reads in MiXCR, one entry per CDR3 protein. The profile shows over 1,500,000 distinct CDR3 sequences, around half of them singletons. The sequencing input was blood. The receptors shown here come from a woman aged 40 to 50 in good health. Both conserved end residues are part of each CDR3. Fields, in order: J gene, V gene, CDR3 protein.

TRBJ2-3	TRBV4-1	CAGSPPGPSTQYF
TRBJ2-6	TRBV7-3	CASSDRGPTGANVLTF
TRBJ2-1	TRBV20-1	CSASDEYNSDNGQFF
TRBJ2-1	TRBV3-1	CASSQSGTRVNEQFF
TRBJ2-2	TRBV28	CASSLRGELFF
TRBJ2-1	TRBV27	CASSGVAGGHNEQFF
TRBJ2-7	TRBV28	CASSTWGPLTPAYEQYF
TRBJ2-7	TRBV5-1	CASSVKGQGLYEQYF
TRBJ1-1	TRBV29-1	CSAAWTGLNTEAFF
TRBJ2-5	TRBV6-6	CASSPNAGGQETQYF
TRBJ2-5	TRBV27	CASSLSGHYQETQYF
TRBJ1-2	TRBV6-5	CASSYLQGGNYGYTF
.	TRBV29-1	CSVSGAGGHETQYF
TRBJ2-5	TRBV5-1	CASSYGQGGQETQYF
TRBJ2-3	TRBV7-2	CASAITDRAISTDTQYF
TRBJ1-1	TRBV5-1	CASSLTDRNPEAFF
TRBJ2-1	TRBV12-3/TRBV12-4	CASSLLTNEQFF
TRBJ2-5	TRBV28	CASSLRTSGGAQETQYF
TRBJ2-3	TRBV20-1	CSEGRADTQYF
TRBJ2-7	TRBV29-1	CSVVGAETSYEQYF
TRBJ1-2	TRBV9	CASSDEGAPYGYTF
TRBJ2-3	TRBV7-2	CASSFALTRDTQYF
TRBJ1-2	TRBV7-3	CASSPMGRSGYGYTF
TRBJ2-4	TRBV7-2	CASSLDSNLLAKNIQYF
TRBJ2-3	TRBV5-5	CASSPAPSGPTNTQYF
TRBJ1-2	TRBV25-1	CASSGPPGYTF
TRBJ2-5	TRBV20-1	CSASRLAGEGTQYF
TRBJ1-2	TRBV6-2/TRBV6-3	CAGRTNYGYTF
TRBJ1-2	TRBV4-1	CASSQLPDSLIGYTF
TRBJ1-5	TRBV6-6	CASRYDQGGNQPQHF
TRBJ1-2	TRBV7-9	CASTPPTSNYGYTF
TRBJ1-1	TRBV13	CASSLRAGIKNTEAFF
TRBJ2-5	TRBV24-1	CATRGSGGLNEQYF
TRBJ1-5	TRBV11-2	CASSLNDRVKDQPQHF
TRBJ1-6	TRBV20-1	CSAVAQSYNSPLHF
TRBJ2-7	TRBV21-1	CASIETDTYEQYF
TRBJ1-6	TRBV6-5	CASSFQEPGQGASSPLHF
TRBJ2-1	TRBV19	CASSYLAGGEQFF
.	TRBV7-9	CASSDRQGQLYEQYF
TRBJ2-2	TRBV7-7	CASRFYTRDGTRACTGELFF
TRBJ1-4	TRBV13	CASSLRDLATNEKLFF
TRBJ2-1	TRBV11-1	CASSSIAGAISYNEQFF
TRBJ1-2	TRBV4-1	CASSQGGGVRYGYTF
TRBJ2-3	TRBV4-2	CASSRTGSTDTRYF
TRBJ2-4	TRBV5-6	CASSQGAPSHGVRAKNIQYF
TRBJ2-1	TRBV20-1	CSALHKGRMQYNEQFF
TRBJ2-5	TRBV10-3	CAIRGTSGGQETQYF
TRBJ2-7	TRBV20-1	CSARFTGYEQYF
TRBJ2-5	TRBV7-2	CASSQGHRLAVQETQYF